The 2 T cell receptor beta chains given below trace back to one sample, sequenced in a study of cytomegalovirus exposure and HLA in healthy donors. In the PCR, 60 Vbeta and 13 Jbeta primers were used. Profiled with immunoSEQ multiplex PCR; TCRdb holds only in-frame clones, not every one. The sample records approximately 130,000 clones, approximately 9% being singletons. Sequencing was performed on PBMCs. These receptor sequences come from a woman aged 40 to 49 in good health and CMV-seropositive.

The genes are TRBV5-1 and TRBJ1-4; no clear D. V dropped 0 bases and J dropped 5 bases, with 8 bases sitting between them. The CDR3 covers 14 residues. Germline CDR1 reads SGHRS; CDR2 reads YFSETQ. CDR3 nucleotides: TGCGCCAGCAGCTTGGGGGCCTCCAATGAAAAACTGTTTTTT. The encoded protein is CASSLGASNEKLFF. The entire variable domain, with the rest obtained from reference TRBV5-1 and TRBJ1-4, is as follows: KAGVTQTPRYLIKTRGQQVTLSCSPISGHRSVSWYQQTPGQGLQFLFEYFSETQRNKGNFPGRFSGRQFSNSRSEMNVSTLELGDSALYLCASSLGASNEKLFFGSGTQLSVL.

The CDR3 DNA sequence: TGTGCCAGCAGCTTAGCGGCGGGGCAAACTGAAGCTTTCTTT. Protein: CASSLAAGQTEAFF. The chain employs TRBV7-9 and TRBJ1-1; D is possibly TRBD1 (5 bases). CDR1 and CDR2 (germline): SEHNR, FQNEAQ (reference sequence). The CDR3 is made up of 14 amino acids. Trimming removed 0 bases at V and 5 bases at J, with 10 bases between.